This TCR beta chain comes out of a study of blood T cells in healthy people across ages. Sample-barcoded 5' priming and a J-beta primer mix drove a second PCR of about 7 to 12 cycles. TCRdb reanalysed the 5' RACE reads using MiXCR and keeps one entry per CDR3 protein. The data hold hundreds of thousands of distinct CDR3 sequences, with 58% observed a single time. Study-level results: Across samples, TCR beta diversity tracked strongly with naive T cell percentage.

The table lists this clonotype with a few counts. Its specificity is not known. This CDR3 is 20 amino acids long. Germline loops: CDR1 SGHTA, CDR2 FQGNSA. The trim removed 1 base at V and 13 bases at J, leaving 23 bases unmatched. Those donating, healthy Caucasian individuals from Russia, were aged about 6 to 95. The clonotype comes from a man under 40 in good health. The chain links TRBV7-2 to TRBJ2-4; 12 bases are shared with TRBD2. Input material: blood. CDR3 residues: CASSLEVSTSGSVVSQGQYF. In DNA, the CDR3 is TGTGCCAGCAGCTTAGAGGTTTCGACTAGCGGGAGTGTTGTGAGTCAGGGGCAGTACTTC.